This T cell receptor (beta chain) was identified during a study of T cell responses to AZD1222 COVID-19 vaccine. TCRdb's table, derived via immunoSEQ multiplex PCR, lists solely in-frame clones and lacks some. Of some 120,000 clones listed, approximately 90% are singletons. The CDR3 covers 16 residues. Germline-derived CDR1 and CDR2 are SGHNT and YYREEE (reference sequence). J gave up 2 bases and V 4 bases, and 11 bases lay outside the gene matches. The TCR sequence derives from an adult in good health. The sequences come from peripheral blood, collected on day 0 of AZD1222 vaccination. The chain carries TRBV5-4 and TRBJ2-7; 8 nucleotides line up with TRBD2. CDR3 bases: TGTGCCAGCAGCCCTACGGTAGGACTAGCCCCCTACGAGCAGTACTTC. Translating it yields CASSPTVGLAPYEQYF.